A single sample is the source of the 7 T cell receptor beta chains below, sequenced in a study of T cells after posttransplantation cyclophosphamide. Controls had myeloablative marrow grafts with methotrexate and calcineurin inhibitor, sampled at 1 year. Profiling relied on immunoSEQ multiplex PCR, and the TCRdb table lists in-frame clones only, not all of them. The sample contains under 5,000 clones, roughly 75% of which appear only once. The specimen was PBMCs, collected after allogeneic stem cell transplant with calcineurin inhibitor and methotrexate. The receptors were sampled from a female patient aged 50 to 65 who received an allogeneic stem cell transplant from an unrelated donor, was CMV-positive, and had acute and chronic GVHD. T cells may partly derive from the graft donor.

V is TRBV19 and J is TRBJ1-5; 10 nucleotides match TRBD1. The CDR3 extends over 17 amino acids. Germline CDR1 reads LNHDA; CDR2 reads SQIVND (reference sequence). The J segment lost 5 bases and the V segment lost 7 bases, leaving 14 bases of the junction unmatched. CDR3 sequence (DNA): TGTGCCAGTAATCCCTGGACCGGGACAGGGGACGATCAGCCCCAGCATTTT. Its translation is CASNPWTGTGDDQPQHF.

V and J are TRBV27 and TRBJ1-6; the D is unclear. CDR3 size: 13 residues. CDR1 and CDR2 (germline): MNHEY, SMNVEV (reference sequence). Trimming shortened V by 8 bases and J by 13 bases, and 18 bases separated the two germline ends. CDR3 loop: CASRRTDFTPLHF. For the CDR3, the DNA is TGTGCCAGCCGCCGGACGGACTTTACGCCCCTCCACTTT.

This clone counts as medium-sized. The chain employs TRBV28 and TRBJ1-4, with D unresolved. V was pared by 6 bases and J by 4 bases, with 15 bases between. CDR3 length: 15 residues. CDR1 is MDHEN, CDR2 SYDVKM, per germline. In nucleotides, the CDR3 is TGTGCCAGCAGACCACTAGGGAAGGGTAATGAAAAACTGTTTTTT. Amino acids: CASRPLGKGNEKLFF.

The chain uses TRBV5-1 and TRBJ2-5; 9 bases are shared with TRBD1. The closer fit of TRBJ2-7 to the DNA end suggests the J call may be wrong. Germline V lookup: CDR1 SGHRS, CDR2 YFSETQ. The CDR3 is made up of 15 amino acids. The CDR3 DNA reads as TGCGCCAGCAGCTTGGAAGGACAGGGGAGATTCGAGCAGTACTTC. Protein: CASSLEGQGRFEQYF.

This clone was detected once. This chain connects TRBV11-2 to TRBJ2-1; 7 nucleotides match TRBD2. Unmatched junction bases numbered 11, after V lost 1 base and J lost 8 bases. Germline lookup yields CDR1 SGHAT and CDR2 FQNNGV. CDR3 length: 16 amino acids. The CDR3 region is CASSLGGGVRIDEQFF. CDR3 in DNA: TGTGCCAGCAGCTTAGGTGGGGGGGTTCGCATCGATGAGCAGTTCTTC. Full variable domain (missing parts from reference TRBV11-2 and TRBJ2-1): EAGVAQSPRYKIIEKRQSVAFWCNPISGHATLYWYQQILGQGPKLLIQFQNNGVVDDSQLPKDRFSAERLKGVDSTLKIQPAKLEDSAVYLCASSLGGGVRIDEQFFGPGTRLTVL.

This clone was seen a handful of times. V and J are TRBV21-1 and TRBJ1-5; the table calls TRBD1, which could not be checked here. TRBV21-1 is deemed a pseudogene. The CDR3 length is 15 residues. The CDR3 nucleotides read TGTGCCAGCAGCAAAGAAGGACAGGTGCCTCAGCCCCAGCATTTT. Translating it yields CASSKEGQVPQPQHF.

J is TRBJ2-3 and V is TRBV10-3; TRBD1 matches 10 bases. The CDR3 has 12 amino acids. Germline V CDR1 and CDR2: ENHRY, SYGVKD. V gave up 10 bases and J gave up 3 bases; unmatched junction bases: 1. CDR3 loop: CATGQGTDTQYF. The CDR3 DNA sequence: TGTGCCACGGGACAGGGGACAGATACGCAGTATTTT.